Included here is one TCR beta chain sequence, with context. The sample originates from a study of control samples from healthy donors and cancer patients. CDR1 is SGHRS and CDR2 is YFSETQ in the germline V gene. CDR3 length: 18 residues. Between the trimmed V and J ends, which lost 1 base and 3 bases, there was a span of 23 bases. The table came from immunoSEQ multiplex PCR; TCRdb's copy has only in-frame clones and leaves some out. The top ten clones hold 2% to 2.5% of a sample with around 130,000 clones, over 75% of them seen once. What was sequenced was blood. The J gene is TRBJ2-7, the V gene TRBV5-1, with D perhaps TRBD1 (6 bases). The clonotype originates from a man between 18 and 29 years old in good health. The CDR3 reads CASSLFISLQGLNYEQYF. The CDR3 DNA reads TGCGCCAGCAGCTTGTTTATTTCACTTCAGGGGCTTAACTACGAGCAGTACTTC.